This TCR beta chain is from a study of T cell responses to AZD1222 COVID-19 vaccine. Across the whole study: Analyses pooled second doses at about 4 or about 12 weeks.

Study-wide points: Just a handful of AZD1222 recipients tested seropositive at baseline. Most donors were white British and more were female, and clonal diversity was possibly underestimated.

This clone was picked up one time. Antigen specificity is unknown. This table comes from immunoSEQ multiplex PCR, and its TCRdb copy is limited to in-frame clones, with some not included. The table has 150,000 to 200,000 clones, 92% seen once. V lost 5 bases to trimming and J lost 0 bases, with 13 bases between them. The CDR3 spans 15 residues. Germline V gives CDR1 SGHTA, CDR2 FQGTGA. This receptor was taken from an adult in good health. This rearrangement joins TRBV7-3 to TRBJ1-1, with D maybe TRBD1 (6 bases). Sequencing was performed on peripheral blood, taken on day 0 of AZD1222 vaccination. The CDR3 nucleotides are TGTGCCAGCAGCCCCAGGGGATTAATGAACACTGAAGCTTTCTTT. This codes for CASSPRGLMNTEAFF.